Below, 8 T cell receptor beta chains from the same sample are listed, as sequenced in a study of siplizumab effects on memory and regulatory T cells. Some clones are missing from TCRdb's copy, which holds only in-frame ones; the method was immunoSEQ multiplex PCR. The profile covers 100,000 or so clones, with about 93% appearing a single time and around 0.6% taken by the ten largest. Sequencing was performed on Tregs sorted from blood. The receptors here all came from a human donor in good health.

The J gene is TRBJ2-2, the V gene TRBV4-1; 10 nucleotides agree with TRBD1. V lost 0 bases to trimming and J lost 6 bases; unmatched junction nucleotides: 4. In germline, CDR1 is MGHRA, CDR2 YSYEKL. This CDR3 is built from 16 residues. CDR3 coding DNA: TGCGCCAGCAGCCAAGATAGGACAGGGGGTTCCGGGGAGCTGTTTTTT. Translation: CASSQDRTGGSGELFF.

The CDR3 DNA is TGTGCCAGCAGTTTTCCTCCCAGGGGCAGGGGCAATGTCTGGGCACATGGCTACACCTTC. It encodes CASSFPPRGRGNVWAHGYTF. V and J are TRBV28 and TRBJ1-2; possibly TRBD1 for D (6 bases). This CDR3 has 20 residues. Between the trimmed V and J ends, which lost 3 bases and 6 bases, there was a span of 32 bases. In germline, CDR1 is MDHEN, CDR2 SYDVKM.

This clone appeared once. The genes are TRBV19 and TRBJ1-1; D call uncertain. The V and J ends lost 4 bases and 3 bases respectively, with 6 bases between them. Germline CDR1 and CDR2: LNHDA and SQIVND (reference sequence). The CDR3 length is 12 residues. This chain's CDR3 is CASSTLDTEAFF. The CDR3 nucleotides are TGTGCCAGTAGTACCCTTGACACTGAAGCTTTCTTT. Looking up the rest from reference TRBV19 and TRBJ1-1 gives the full variable domain: DGGITQSPKYLFRKEGQNVTLSCEQNLNHDAMYWYRQDPGQGLRLIYYSQIVNDFQKGDIAEGYSVSREKKESFPLTVTSAQKNPTAFYLCASSTLDTEAFFGQGTRLTVV.

The gene calls are TRBV19 and TRBJ1-5, with no clear D. CDR1 and CDR2 from the germline V gene are LNHDA and SQIVND (reference sequence). The germline V and J ends were trimmed by 1 base and 5 bases, with 3 bases remaining between them. The CDR3 has 12 amino acids. The CDR3 loop is CASSIAHQPQHF. The CDR3 DNA follows: TGTGCCAGTAGTATAGCCCATCAGCCCCAGCATTTT.

The chain employs TRBV14 and TRBJ2-7; D is ambiguous. V was pared by 0 bases and J by 3 bases, with 9 bases between. Germline lookup yields CDR1 SGHDN and CDR2 FVKESK. The CDR3 contains 14 residues. The CDR3 DNA follows: TGTGCCAGCAGCCAAGAAGAGGTTTTCTACGAGCAGTACTTC. It yields the protein CASSQEEVFYEQYF.

CDR3 in amino acids: CASSVDPRKAQYF. CDR3 bases: TGTGCCAGCAGCGTAGATCCCCGGAAGGCCCAGTACTTC. This chain links TRBV9 with TRBJ2-5; D not certain. Germline V gives CDR1 SGDLS, CDR2 YYNGEE. This CDR3 contains 13 residues. The V end was cut by 0 bases, the J end by 9 bases, with 12 bases between.

This clone appeared a few times. This CDR3 is CATSRSVNSNQPQHF. The CDR3 DNA reads as TGTGCCACCAGCAGATCAGTAAATAGCAATCAGCCCCAGCATTTT. The chain employs TRBV15 and TRBJ1-5; no firm D call. Germline-derived CDR1 and CDR2 are LNHNV and YYDKDF (reference sequence). The CDR3 consists of 15 residues. Trimming shortened V by 2 bases and J by 0 bases, and 8 bases separated the two germline ends.

The chain combines TRBV7-8 with TRBJ1-1; D call uncertain. The CDR3 contains 16 residues. V shed 8 bases and J shed 1 base, with 20 bases lying between them. Germline V gene lookup returns CDR1 SGHVS and CDR2 FQNEAQ. In DNA form, the CDR3 reads TGTGCCAGCGGCACCCGCTTTAGGGAGGGGAACACTGAAGCTTTCTTT. Protein sequence: CASGTRFREGNTEAFF.